This T cell receptor beta chain was documented in a study of blood T cell repertoires in COVID-19 (dated by TCRdb to 2020 to 2022). Study-wide context: The collaborator samples originated in the United States, Italy and Spain and spanned the acute and convalescent phases of COVID-19. The material from the prospective study consisted of cDNA or gDNA derived from T cells, B-cell-depleted T cells, or PBMCs. The dataset comprised deeply sampled blood TCRbeta repertoires from subjects exposed to, actively infected with, or recovered from COVID-19. The repertoires were made available in a free public database intended to serve as a resource for research on the immune response to SARS-CoV-2. The samples were drawn from the first 160 participants of the ongoing ImmuneRACE study and from over 950 subjects provided by 6 global collaborators. Nearly every sample came with metadata listing a de-identified subject ID, COVID-19 status, age in years and sex. Where HLA class I and class II types were available, the types were taken from metadata supplied by the sample provider, not from assay-based typing. Points the paper makes about the study in general: The amount of clinical and demographic metadata varied by source and participant and was provided uncurated.

Of note for this clone: The antigen it recognizes is unknown. Base quality data are lacking; no much larger clone is found one base away.

Participants in the prospective study were aged about 18 to 95 years, lived in 20 to 25 United States geographic areas, and enrolled through a virtual design. To assign participants to cohorts, the prospective study relied on clinical history that participants themselves reported in a screening survey and a study questionnaire. In the prospective study, whole blood, serum and a nasopharyngeal or oropharyngeal swab were collected from each participant by mobile phlebotomists. Over an approximately 2-month period, participants in the prospective study had the option of providing additional blood draws and questionnaires. Before DNA extraction, blood samples from the prospective study were shipped at room temperature or frozen. The CDR3 goes from the cysteine to the phenylalanine over 19 residues. The read is trimmed to its CDR3 DNA, 57 bases read in frame from base 1. Reading the germline V gene (reference sequence) gives CDR1 SEHNR and CDR2 FQNEAQ. Deletion took 3 bases off V and 0 bases off J, with a span of 21 bases between the germline ends.

TCRbeta CDR3 regions were amplified from genomic DNA by means of the immunoSEQ Assay, a bias-controlled multiplex PCR. The authors' pipeline ran thus. Within the assay, amplification of reference gene primers was used to estimate how many nucleated cells each sample contained. To quantify the absolute abundance of each unique TCRbeta CDR3 rearrangement, sequence reads were collapsed and filtered. For each sample, productive Simpson clonality was calculated by taking the square root of Simpson's diversity index across productive rearrangements. Entries here come from immuneACCESS through TCRdb and include only in-frame sequences with V and J called. Some clones fail to appear in such tables; in the studies checked, an unresolved V gene covers under half of the shortfall, and the cause of the remainder is unknown. The D gene and trimming were derived from the DNA, and the V and J assignments and clone size from that table. The sample table holds 290,000 or so clones, of which 90% were seen once. The ten largest clones take up over 3.5% of the sample.

The V and J genes are TRBV7-9 and TRBJ2-4; 6 matching bases give a weak D call of TRBD1. The clonotype comes from a woman between 18 and 30 years old with acute COVID-19. The sample taken for sequencing was PBMCs or T cells enriched from blood (not recorded which). The DNA sequence follows: TGTGCCAGCAGCTTCGGACAGATCAACGATCCGCTAGCCAAAAACATTCAGTACTTC. Translated, this gives CASSFGQINDPLAKNIQYF.